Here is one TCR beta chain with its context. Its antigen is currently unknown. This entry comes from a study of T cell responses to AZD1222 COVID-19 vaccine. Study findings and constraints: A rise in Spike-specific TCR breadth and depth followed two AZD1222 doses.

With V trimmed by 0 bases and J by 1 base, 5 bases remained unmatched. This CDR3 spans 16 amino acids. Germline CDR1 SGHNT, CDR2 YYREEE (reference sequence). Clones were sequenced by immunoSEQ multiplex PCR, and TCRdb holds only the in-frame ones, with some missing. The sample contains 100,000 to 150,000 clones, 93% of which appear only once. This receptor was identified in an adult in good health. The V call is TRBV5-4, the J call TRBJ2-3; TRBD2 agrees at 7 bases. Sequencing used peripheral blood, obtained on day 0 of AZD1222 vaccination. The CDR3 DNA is TGTGCCAGCAGCTTGGGCCCTAGCGGTCGCACAGATACGCAGTATTTT. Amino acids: CASSLGPSGRTDTQYF.